A selection of T cell receptor beta chains follows, all from one sample in a study of blood T cells in healthy people across ages. TCRdb recomputed calls from the 5' RACE reads with MiXCR, one row per CDR3 protein. The repertoire has approximately 1,700,000 distinct CDR3 sequences, about two fifths of them found once; the top ten carry around 23%. The sample was blood. The receptors were gathered from a human donor in good health. CDR3s include the opening cysteine and the closing phenylalanine or tryptophan. Fields, in order: D gene, V gene, clone size, J gene, CDR3 DNA, CDR3 protein. D genes are given only for firm matches. Part of the rows lack a size; the others show once, few, many or a class for expanded clones.

>NA|TRBV5-1|few|TRBJ1-2
TGCGCCAGCAGCTTGGATCCGGGTTCCGGTGGCTACACCTTC
CASSLDPGSGGYTF
>NA|TRBV27|few|TRBJ1-2
TGTGCCAGCAGTTCGGGAGCCCGTAGCCCTAACTATGGCTACACCTTC
CASSSGARSPNYGYTF
>TRBD1|TRBV6-1|NA|TRBJ1-6
TGTGCCAGCAAACCTCACTGGGGGACAGGGAGCTCCTATAATTCACCCCTCCACTTT
CASKPHWGTGSSYNSPLHF
>NA|TRBV28|few|TRBJ1-4
TGTGCCATCTTGCCGGCAACTAATGAAAAACTGTTTTTT
CAILPATNEKLFF
>NA|TRBV9|NA|TRBJ1-4
TGTGCCAGCAGCACACGCCCGGACGGAGAGGGTGGAAAACTGTTTTTT
CASSTRPDGEGGKLFF
>TRBD1|TRBV7-2|few|TRBJ1-2
TGTGCCAGCAGCTTACCCGGGACAGGGAATGGCTACACCTTC
CASSLPGTGNGYTF
>TRBD2|TRBV3-1|NA|TRBJ2-7
TGTGCCAGCAGCCACAGGGATAGCGGGGACTACGAGCAGTACTTC
CASSHRDSGDYEQYF
>NA|TRBV11-3|NA|TRBJ1-2
TGTGCCAGCAGTATCTGGACAGACCTTGGCTACACCTTC
CASSIWTDLGYTF
>NA|TRBV4-3|few|TRBJ1-2
TGCGCCAGCAGCCAAGATCTTGGGCGGCCCTATGGCTACACCTTC
CASSQDLGRPYGYTF
>NA|TRBV7-2|few|TRBJ2-1
TGTGCCAGCAGCTTTGACCACTACAATGAGCAGTTCTTC
CASSFDHYNEQFF
>NA|TRBV20-1|few|TRBJ2-5
TGCAGTGTCCCTTCCGGACTCCTACAAGAGACCCAGTACTTC
CSVPSGLLQETQYF
>TRBD1|TRBV27|NA|TRBJ1-1
TGTGCCAGCAGTTTAGTCGGGACAGGTAGGCCAGCTTTCTTT
CASSLVGTGRPAFF
>NA|TRBV29-1|NA|TRBJ2-2
TGCAGCGTTGTTCGACCGGAGGTCACCGGGGAGCTGTTTTTT
CSVVRPEVTGELFF
>TRBD1|TRBV20-1|few|TRBJ1-5
TGCAGTGCTGGGACAGGGATTGATCAGCCCCAGCATTTT
CSAGTGIDQPQHF
>NA|TRBV29-1|NA|TRBJ2-1
TGCAGCGTTGAGAGGGGAGCGGGCAATGAGCAGTTCTTC
CSVERGAGNEQFF
>TRBD2|TRBV20-1|NA|TRBJ2-1
TGCAGTGCTAAGGCGGGGGGGAGGTACAATGAGCAGTTCTTC
CSAKAGGRYNEQFF
>NA|TRBV5-1|NA|TRBJ2-7
TGCGCCAGCAATCCCGGGACTCCTGCATACGAGCAGTACTTC
CASNPGTPAYEQYF
>NA|TRBV7-7|NA|TRBJ2-3
TGTGCCAGCAGCTTAGGAACAGTTACCAGAGATACGCAGTATTTT
CASSLGTVTRDTQYF